This TCR beta chain was sequenced for a study of shared clonotypes between healthy human individuals (dated by TCRdb to 2019 to 2021). Study-wide context: The cohort comprised two women and a few men aged 18 to 49 years. Per donor, three plates each were used for CD4 naive and CD4 memory, two for CD8 naive, and one for CD8 memory. Blood TCR repertoires of roughly five healthy adults were deeply sequenced to estimate repertoire size and the extent of clonotype sharing between individuals. To increase sequencing depth and limit assay-specific biases, different laboratories used diverse techniques to prepare libraries and sequence TCR repertoires. Between about 0.8 and 9 billion PBMCs per donor were obtained by leukapheresis. Broader findings and caveats from the paper: Only blood was sampled, and tissue TCR repertoires likely differ from those in blood. Higher generation probabilities were observed for clonotypes shared by all four sorted-subset donors than for non-shared clonotypes. Naive subsets generally had larger estimated clonotype richness than memory subsets did. Based on pairwise subsampling, the degree of clonotype sharing among donors was expected to be affected by sequencing depth. About 5% of naive CD4, 3.5% of naive CD8, approximately 2.2% of memory CD4, and 0.35% to 0.4% of memory CD8 clonotypes were shared across several donors. The genetic and exposure-history diversity represented was limited by the small number of donors. Even with the large sequencing depth, rarefaction of the sorted-subset datasets indicated that sequencing was incomplete.

CD8 naive samples consisted of CD45RO-negative cells that were positively selected for CCR7, yielding a CD45RA+CCR7+ population without TemRA cells. The donors were healthy, HIV-negative adults with no recently reported acute infections or vaccinations. Only Caucasian adults living in Nashville, Tennessee, USA were represented among the donors. After blood collection by leukapheresis, PBMCs were isolated using Ficoll-Histopaque density gradient centrifugation and then cryopreserved in the vapor phase of liquid nitrogen. Analytical flow cytometry was used to check the purity and quantity of each magnetically sorted T cell population. From each sorted fraction, genomic DNA was isolated and quantified by UV absorbance on a Nanodrop 2000c. With regard to this clone: Its binding antigen is unknown. There are no base qualities to consult, and no much larger clone falls within one base.

Spanning cysteine to phenylalanine, the CDR3 consists of 13 amino acids. Only CDR3 DNA remains: 39 bases, in frame from the first base. CDR1 and CDR2 (SGHDT, YYEEEE) derive from the germline V gene. The junction carries 12 bases between V and J, which are trimmed by 3 bases and 5 bases respectively. TCR CDR3 regions were amplified from genomic DNA by multiplex PCR using the deep immunoSEQ assay. For each cell subset, the extracted genomic DNA was distributed evenly across all wells of several immunoSEQ 96-well plates, and each plate served as one replicate. For sorted subsets, each replicate PCR was loaded with around 200 ng genomic DNA, equivalent to some 31,000 T cell genomes. Purified libraries were measured with a Qubit 3.0 fluorometer, size-checked on a Bioanalyzer 2100, and measured again with the KAPA Library Quantification kit. A separate single-read 150-cycle Illumina NextSeq 550 flow cell was used to sequence each immunoSEQ 96-well plate. Turning to the authors' computational methods: Because the immunoSEQ output held only junctional sequences and lacked quality scores, the filtering could not match the filtering applied to full-length reads. To assign V/J genes and CDR3, sequences were annotated against IMGT germline references using PyIR, a Python wrapper for IgBLAST v1.9. Any read was removed if the V/J assignment was weak (E-value above 1e-6), the CDR3 was missing, or the read contained stop codons, out-of-frame junctions, or ambiguous translated residues. V3J clonotypes were defined as sequences sharing the same inferred V gene, J gene, and CDR3 amino acid sequence. Percentage overlap between repertoires was computed as shared unique clonotypes divided by the size of the smaller repertoire. RTK rarefaction, the Chao1 estimator, and Recon v2.1 estimates of unobserved clonotypes were used to assess repertoire richness. Generation probabilities were computed with OLGA for all TCRbeta clonotypes obtained by the gDNA method from a handful of donors. This is the immuneACCESS table as TCRdb keeps it, with only in-frame sequences that have V and J called. A part of the clones is gone; compared with another copy, unresolved V genes explain less than half, and the rest is unexplained. Clone size and V and J calls were adopted from that table, with D and trimming inferred from the DNA. The sample table holds around 640,000 clones, of which 95% to 97% were seen once. The ten largest clones take up less than 0.13% of the sample.

This clonotype originated in a woman aged 30 to 39 in good health. The sample taken for sequencing was naive CD8+ T cells sorted from blood. What the cell subset or site label conveys for this sample: CD45RA+CCR7+. Rearrangement joined TRBV5-6 to TRBJ2-7; no confident D gene assignment can be made. For the CDR3, the sequence is CASSSGGRNEQYF. The DNA reads as follows: TGTGCCAGCAGCTCCGGCGGTAGGAACGAGCAGTACTTC.